This is a list of T cell receptor beta chains from one sample in a study of T cells after yellow fever vaccination. Each CDR3 protein is one row after TCRdb ran MiXCR on the 5' RACE reads. The sample consists of about 330,000 distinct CDR3 sequences, about 4% of them appearing once. The sequencing used PBMCs, collected 5 days after the yellow fever booster vaccination. Source of these receptors: a man younger than 35 who received the YFV17D yellow fever vaccine. The conserved cysteine and the conserved F or W are not part of the CDR3 here. Some rows have no size entry. The others give once, few or many, or a class for an expanded clone.

v_gene	j_gene	abundance	CDR3aa
TRBV6-5	TRBJ2-1	few	ASSPGGSRGAYNEQF
TRBV10-2	TRBJ2-5	many	ASSGLAEETQY
TRBV5-5	TRBJ2-5	NA	ASSLDSLETQY
TRBV5-1	TRBJ2-2	few	ASSLNQRNTGELF
TRBV3-1	TRBJ2-5	many	ASSQYSVKETQY
TRBV4-1	TRBJ1-5	many	ASSQDVGARTQPQH
TRBV27	TRBJ2-1	few	ASSLGVDEQF
TRBV5-8	TRBJ2-5	many	ASSLIETQY
TRBV9	TRBJ1-3	NA	ASSPQGGNGNTIY
TRBV6-5	TRBJ1-2	few	ASHPSGNYGYT
TRBV10-3	TRBJ1-5	few	AISDLEEQPQH
TRBV6-5	TRBJ1-1	few	ASSYLPGGSAF
TRBV23-1	TRBJ2-3	many	ASSQSGSLDARNTQY
TRBV4-1	TRBJ1-5	few	ASSQLPSSGTQH
TRBV7-2	TRBJ2-5	NA	ASSPSRLAQETQY
TRBV4-3	TRBJ2-3	NA	ASSQDIGTVTDTQY
TRBV12-3/TRBV12-4	TRBJ1-1	few	ASSLALTEAF
TRBV5-1	TRBJ2-7	few	ASSLIGEPYEQY
TRBV7-2	TRBJ2-3	few	ASSSGTSTQY
TRBV5-1	TRBJ2-3	NA	ASSPRRVTDTQY
TRBV5-1	TRBJ1-3	NA	ASSRDRVDTIY
TRBV12-3/TRBV12-4	TRBJ2-1	few	ASSFAGQREQF
TRBV20-1	TRBJ2-2	many	SARSRGKGGELF
TRBV25-1	TRBJ1-1	NA	ASSETGRWTEAF
TRBV6-5	TRBJ2-5	NA	ASNRGGVETQY
TRBV5-1	TRBJ2-1	NA	ASSPEGLPPNEQF
TRBV6-5	TRBJ1-2	few	ASSSTGGYT
TRBV10-3	TRBJ1-4	many	ASRQGENEKLF